Below are 15 T cell receptor beta chains sequenced from a single sample in a study of blood T cell repertoires in COVID-19. Using immunoSEQ multiplex PCR, the repertoire was profiled, and TCRdb retains in-frame clones only, with some absent. The table lists about 120,000 clones, about 85% of them singletons, with approximately 10% in the top ten. Source material: peripheral blood. The receptors come from an older man with acute or convalescent COVID-19.

The chain couples TRBV6-6 to TRBJ1-6; D perhaps matches TRBD1 (6 bases). V was trimmed by 7 bases and J by 8 bases, leaving 18 bases between them. Germline CDR1 and CDR2: MNHNY and SVGAGI (reference sequence). This CDR3 region has 15 residues. Here the CDR3 reads CASTQRAGVDSPLHF. DNA for the CDR3: TGTGCCAGCACCCAACGGGCAGGGGTAGATTCACCCCTCCACTTT.

This clone was detected many times. J is TRBJ1-5 and V is TRBV6-6; no clear D gene. Germline V gene lookup returns CDR1 MNHNY and CDR2 SVGAGI (reference sequence). This CDR3 has 16 residues. Between the trimmed V and J ends, which lost 0 bases and 0 bases, there was a span of 9 bases. CDR3 loop: CASSYSTVNSNQPQHF. The DNA of the CDR3 is TGTGCCAGCAGTTACTCCACAGTGAATAGCAATCAGCCCCAGCATTTT.

The rearrangement joins TRBV19 to TRBJ1-3, with 7 bases that match TRBD1. Germline CDR1 is LNHDA and CDR2 is SQIVND (reference sequence). This CDR3 comprises 16 residues. Trimming cost V 5 bases and J 0 bases; bases outside gene matches: 7. The CDR3 DNA follows: TGTGCCAGTAGTTTGAACAGGGGCCGCTCTGGAAACACCATATATTTT. Translating gives CASSLNRGRSGNTIYF.

In DNA, the CDR3 is TGTGCCAGCAGTCCCGGACAGCGTAACTATGGCTACACCTTC. Its protein product is CASSPGQRNYGYTF. This rearrangement joins TRBV6-5 to TRBJ1-2; TRBD1 is a possible D gene (6 bases). V was clipped by 5 bases and J by 1 base, with 11 bases between them. Germline-derived CDR1 and CDR2 are MNHEY and SVGAGI. The CDR3 contains 14 residues.

The chain uses TRBV19 and TRBJ1-1, with D perhaps TRBD1 (5 bases). The germline V gene has CDR1 LNHDA and CDR2 SQIVND (reference sequence). CDR3 length: 15 amino acids. Trimming removed 6 bases at V and 0 bases at J, with 14 bases between. The CDR3 sequence: CASRSTAQVNTEAFF. The CDR3 region has the DNA TGTGCCAGTAGATCGACAGCCCAGGTGAACACTGAAGCTTTCTTT.

J is TRBJ2-2 and V is TRBV6-6; TRBD1 aligns across 8 bases. Germline CDR1 MNHNY, CDR2 SVGAGI (reference sequence). The CDR3 consists of 15 residues. V trimming: 5 bases; J trimming: 2 bases; junction bases outside the gene matches: 4. CDR3 in DNA: TGTGCCAGCAGTATAGGACAGGGCAACACCGGGGAGCTGTTTTTT. Translating it yields CASSIGQGNTGELFF.

The chain couples TRBV5-4 to TRBJ2-7; 12 bases agree with TRBD2. CDR3 size: 14 residues. The germline CDR1 and CDR2 sequences are SGHNT and YYREEE (reference sequence). Germline trimming cut 6 bases from V and 4 bases from J; bases unmatched to any gene: 5. The chain's CDR3 is CASTLAGGPYEQYF. The CDR3 bases are TGTGCCAGCACGCTAGCGGGGGGGCCGTACGAGCAGTACTTC.

This chain joins TRBV9 and TRBJ1-2; D not certain. The germline CDR1 and CDR2 sequences are SGDLS and YYNGEE. This CDR3 spans 15 amino acids. Deletions cut 0 bases from V and 0 bases from J, with 9 bases between. The CDR3 region is CASSVGAAPNYGYTF. CDR3 in DNA: TGTGCCAGCAGCGTAGGGGCAGCCCCTAACTATGGCTACACCTTC.

In its sample, this clone was seen once. This chain uses TRBV7-6 with TRBJ1-5, with D tentatively TRBD1 (5 bases). Germline-derived CDR1 and CDR2 are SGHVS and FNYEAQ. The V end lost 5 bases, the J end lost 7 bases, and 12 bases lay between the germline ends. This CDR3 region has 13 residues. CDR3 DNA: TGTGCCAGCAGCCCGACGACAGAGCAGCCCCAGCATTTT. It yields the protein CASSPTTEQPQHF.

This chain links TRBV27 with TRBJ1-6, with a possible D match to TRBD1 (6 bases). The CDR3 consists of 14 residues. Trimming stripped 6 bases from V and 9 bases from J, with 15 bases between. Germline-derived CDR1 and CDR2 are MNHEY and SMNVEV (reference sequence). CDR3 loop: CASSPAGVGSPLHF. In DNA, the CDR3 is TGTGCCAGCAGCCCCGCAGGGGTTGGTTCACCCCTCCACTTT.

This clone came up a few times. The chain is built from TRBV9 and TRBJ2-2; D unclear. Germline CDR1 and CDR2: SGDLS and YYNGEE. Trimming removed 4 bases at V and 8 bases at J, with 9 bases between. The CDR3 has 12 residues. The DNA of the CDR3 is TGTGCCAGCAGCCCGCGAGTAGGGGAGCTGTTTTTT. Protein: CASSPRVGELFF.

The chain couples TRBV7-9 to TRBJ1-5; 10 bases fit TRBD1. CDR1 is SEHNR, CDR2 FQNEAQ, per germline (reference sequence). The length of the CDR3 is 17 residues. With V trimmed by 4 bases and J by 2 bases, 8 bases remained unmatched. Written as DNA, the CDR3 is TGTGCCAGCAGCTCATCAACCGGGACAGGGGGCAATCAGCCCCAGCATTTT. It translates to CASSSSTGTGGNQPQHF. Variable domain in full (rest from reference TRBV7-9 and TRBJ1-5): DTGVSQNPRHKITKRGQNVTFRCDPISEHNRLYWYRQTLGQGPEFLTYFQNEAQLEKSRLLSDRFSAERPKGSFSTLEIQRTEQGDSAMYLCASSSSTGTGGNQPQHFGDGTRLSIL.

This clone was detected only once. V gene TRBV18 combines with J gene TRBJ2-5, with TRBD1 matching over 7 bases. Trimming removed 0 bases from V and 3 bases from J; junction bases left unmatched: 4. This CDR3 is 15 amino acids long. The germline CDR1 and CDR2 sequences are KGHSH and LQKENI. CDR3 region: CASSPPDRRKETQYF. CDR3 in DNA: TGTGCCAGCTCACCACCGGACAGGAGAAAAGAGACCCAGTACTTC. Together with reference TRBV18 and TRBJ2-5, the CDR3 gives the full variable domain: NAGVMQNPRHLVRRRGQEARLRCSPMKGHSHVYWYRQLPEEGLKFMVYLQKENIIDESGMPKERFSAEFPKEGPSILRIQQVVRGDSAAYFCASSPPDRRKETQYFGPGTRLLVL.

The gene calls are TRBV10-2 and TRBJ2-1, with 7 bases lining up with TRBD2. The V segment lost 8 bases and the J segment 5 bases; nucleotides outside the gene matches: 6. This CDR3 is built from 13 residues. Germline V gene sequence: CDR1 WSHSY, CDR2 SAAADI. For the CDR3, the DNA is TGCGCCAGCGACGACGGGAGGAACAATGAGCAGTTCTTC. Its protein product is CASDDGRNNEQFF.

CDR3 coding DNA: TGCAGCGTTAGGTTTCAGGCCTACGAGCAGTACTTC. It encodes CSVRFQAYEQYF. The chain links TRBV29-1 to TRBJ2-7; D unclear. Deletions cut 5 bases from V and 2 bases from J, with 10 bases between. CDR3 size: 12 residues. Germline lookup yields CDR1 SQVTM and CDR2 ANQGSEA.